This record looks at one TCR beta chain sequence and its context. Ten or more counts support this clonotype. Its antigen specificity is not known. No much larger clonotype is one base removed from it; base qualities were not supplied. These data come from a study of T-cell memory formation after mild COVID-19 (dated by TCRdb to about 2021). About the full investigation: Most TCR sequence clusters were specific to one of the two donors. In a couple of donors, T-cell clones that expanded and contracted after mild COVID-19 were tracked by sequencing TCRalpha and TCRbeta repertoires over time. The cohort was made up of two young adult volunteers, one female and one male, who were previously healthy. The full study reports these points: Clones that contracted from day 15 to 85 showed balanced CD4/CD8 phenotypes, whereas a second wave of clones that expanded from day 15 to 37 leaned towards CD4+. Contracting CD4+ clones turned up mainly in the CM and EM memory subsets, whereas EMRA was where CD8+ clones were enriched. The study included only a couple of mild cases, and larger cohorts that include severe cases with pre-infection samples were judged to be necessary. Some responding clones were detected in pre-infection memory, which suggested that pre-existing cross-reactive memory T cells had joined the SARS-CoV-2 response. SARS-CoV-2 specificity was not confirmed for the second-wave clones peaking on day 37.

This sample was sequenced with an Illumina NovaSeq 6000. TCRalpha and TCRbeta cDNA libraries were constructed by 5'RACE with constant-segment primers, with sample barcodes and unique molecular identifiers being introduced. Trizol reagent was used to extract RNA from every sample. The libraries were amplified in two PCR steps, and the second step added a second sample barcode and Illumina TruSeq adapters. Sequencing of the libraries was done on an Illumina NovaSeq, producing 2 x 150 bp paired-end reads. The published analysis was carried out like this. With migec v1.2.7, reads were demultiplexed and then collapsed into UMI-guided consensus sequences. With mixcr v2.1.11, UMI consensuses were aligned to TRA and TRB V and J templates and assembled into clonotypes. Expanded or contracted clonotypes were those called significant by both edgeR and NoisET, with noise models trained on biological replicates. For edgeR calls, a false discovery rate-adjusted p below 0.01 and a log2 fold-change threshold of 1 were applied. As an exploratory analysis of dynamics, max-normalized trajectories of the 1000 most abundant clonotypes were examined by PCA with hierarchical clustering. Separately sequenced CD4+ and CD8+ repertoires were used to assign a CD4 or CD8 phenotype to each responding clone. The public reads were reanalyzed by TCRdb: fastp trimming at Q25, MiXCR alignment, in-frame beta chains only. When rows share a CDR3 protein, they turn into one entry using the most common DNA and genes. Clone size and V and J calls follow TCRdb, not the original study. The sample table records more than 250,000 distinct CDR3 sequences; roughly 17% of these occur just once. Jointly, the top ten make up roughly 24% of the sample.

The junction carries 19 bases between V and J, which are trimmed by 7 bases and 1 base respectively. The CDR3 covers 16 residues, taking in both the cysteine and the phenylalanine. Solely the CDR3 DNA is kept, with 48 bases framed from the first base. For CDR1 and CDR2, the germline V gene lists MNHNS and SASEGT. Ficoll-Paque density gradient centrifugation was used to isolate PBMCs. The sequence was obtained from a young man who had mild COVID-19 (a few samples of this study predate the infection). The sample titles of this study are shuffled in the database, so cell type and time point are left out; the donor was told from shared clones. Specimen: PBMCs or a T cell subset sorted from them (not recorded which). This receptor chain uses TRBV6-1 and TRBJ1-2; a tentative D match to TRBD1 spans 5 bases. The bases read TGTGCCAGCATTCCGGGACGCGGCCTCTTTAACTATGGCTACACCTTC. This gives the protein CASIPGRGLFNYGYTF.